This T cell receptor (beta chain) was recovered during a study of T-cell reconstitution after alpha-beta-depleted transplantation in children. General study points: It was newly produced T cells that mostly accounted for T-cell counts and diversity one year after transplant. Reportedly, roughly two months post-transplant, alpha-beta T cells arose from several hundred expanded graft clones.

About this clonotype itself: Its cognate antigen is unknown.

The TCRbeta library incorporated unique molecular identifiers. TCRdb re-analysed the PCR reads in MiXCR, keeping a single row per CDR3 protein. The sample yields around 670,000 distinct CDR3 sequences, about an eighth seen once. CDR3 length equals 15 residues. Germline lookup yields CDR1 SGHVS and CDR2 FQNEAQ. The trim removed 5 bases at V and 5 bases at J, leaving 8 bases unmatched. The sequenced sample was PBMCs, obtained before TCRalphabeta/CD19-depleted stem cell transplant. The V and J genes are TRBV7-8 and TRBJ2-1; the match to TRBD2 covers 8 bases. The receptor was derived from a girl under 10 years old with congenital amegakaryocytic thrombocytopenia, due to receive a stem cell transplant. The CDR3: CASSQKRERDNEQFF. The CDR3 nucleotides read TGTGCCAGCAGCCAGAAGCGGGAGAGGGACAATGAGCAGTTCTTC.